Listed here are 24 T cell receptor beta chains from one sample, sequenced in a study of OX40 agonist ivuxolimab in advanced cancers. TCRdb keeps only in-frame clones here, not all; method: immunoSEQ multiplex PCR. The sample lists 47,000 or so clones, around nine tenths occurring once. The sample in question was CD4+ or CD8+ T cells sorted from blood, obtained in a trial of the OX40 agonist ivuxolimab. The source of these receptors is an adult with an advanced solid tumor such as melanoma, head and neck, liver or kidney cancer.

V usage is TRBV12-5 and J usage is TRBJ2-7, with unresolved D. The germline gives CDR1 LGHNT, CDR2 FRNRAP. The CDR3 covers 13 residues. Trimming took 1 base from V and 4 from J, leaving 8 bases between them. CDR3 region: CASGLGPQYEQYF. CDR3 in DNA: TGTGCTAGTGGTTTGGGTCCACAATACGAGCAGTACTTC.

The V call is TRBV7-9, the J call TRBJ2-1; perhaps TRBD2 as D (5 bases). V lost 9 bases and J lost 6, with 15 bases in between. CDR1 SEHNR and CDR2 FQNEAQ come from the germline V gene (reference sequence). The CDR3 is 13 amino acids. The CDR3 DNA follows: TGTGCCAGTCTTGGCGGGTATGGCAATGAGCAGTTCTTC. Amino acid sequence: CASLGGYGNEQFF.

This sequence joins TRBV4-3 and TRBJ2-7, with 7 bases identical to TRBD2. Per germline, CDR1 LGHNA and CDR2 YSLEER. V was pared by 0 bases and J by 3 bases, with 8 bases of the junction left unmatched. The length of the CDR3 is 16 residues. CDR3 in DNA: TGCGCCAGCAGCCAAGACCGGGACGGGGGGTTCTACGAGCAGTACTTC. It codes for CASSQDRDGGFYEQYF.

The chain combines TRBV7-9 with TRBJ1-1; D remains ambiguous. This CDR3 comprises 13 residues. Germline CDR1 and CDR2: SEHNR and FQNEAQ (reference sequence). V dropped 7 bases and J dropped 1 base, with 10 bases sitting between them. CDR3 protein: CASTIEGNTEAFF. The CDR3 nucleotides are TGTGCCAGCACGATCGAGGGGAACACTGAAGCTTTCTTT.

CDR3 residues: CASGTSPSVGYTF. The CDR3 DNA is TGTGCCAGCGGAACCAGTCCCTCGGTTGGCTACACCTTC. This chain connects TRBV27 to TRBJ1-2; D remains unclear. Between the trimmed V and J ends, which lost 8 bases and 7 bases, there was a span of 17 bases. The germline gives CDR1 MNHEY, CDR2 SMNVEV (reference sequence). This CDR3 is built from 13 residues.

In its sample, this clone is medium-sized. This chain links TRBV27 with TRBJ2-7; 13 bases agree with TRBD2. CDR3 length: 19 amino acids. V was clipped by 6 bases and J by 1 base; unmatched bases: 15. Germline assignment: CDR1 MNHEY and CDR2 SMNVEV (reference sequence). DNA of the CDR3: TGTGCCAGCAGGCGCTACCCCGGGACTAGCGGGATCGCTTCCTACGAGCAGTACTTC. Protein: CASRRYPGTSGIASYEQYF.

The chain recombines TRBV7-9 with TRBJ2-7; D tentatively reads TRBD1 or TRBD2 (5 bases each). V gave up 5 bases and J gave up 4 bases, with 12 bases separating them. The CDR3 has 13 amino acids. Germline-derived CDR1 and CDR2 are SEHNR and FQNEAQ (reference sequence). CDR3 DNA sequence: TGTGCCAGCAGCGCCAGGGACCGTTACGAGCAGTACTTC. Translation: CASSARDRYEQYF.

The J gene is TRBJ1-5, the V gene TRBV18; D is undetermined. Germline values: CDR1 KGHSH, CDR2 LQKENI. The germline V and J ends were trimmed by 3 bases and 2 bases, with 17 bases remaining between them. This CDR3 is 17 amino acids long. The CDR3 coding sequence is TGTGCCAGCTCACCGGAGAGTCCCAGATGGCGCAATCAGCCCCAGCATTTT. Residues: CASSPESPRWRNQPQHF.

V usage is TRBV27 and J usage is TRBJ1-4; tentatively, D is TRBD1 (5 bases). The CDR3 extends over 14 amino acids. Germline CDR1 reads MNHEY; CDR2 reads SMNVEV (reference sequence). Trimming pared 5 bases from V and 8 bases from J, leaving 15 bases between. CDR3 in DNA: TGTGCCAGCAGTCCTTTGCAGGGAGGGGAAAAACTGTTTTTT. Amino acids: CASSPLQGGEKLFF. The full variable domain, with the rest looked up from reference TRBV27 and TRBJ1-4, is EAQVTQNPRYLITVTGKKLTVTCSQNMNHEYMSWYRQDPGLGLRQIYYSMNVEVTDKGDVPEGYKVSRKEKRNFPLILESPSPNQTSLYFCASSPLQGGEKLFFGSGTQLSVL.

The V call is TRBV29-1, the J call TRBJ2-7, with D perhaps TRBD2 (6 bases). Trimming cost V 6 bases and J 0 bases, with 15 bases left between them. This CDR3 has 14 amino acids. The germline gives CDR1 SQVTM, CDR2 ANQGSEA. The CDR3 sequence: CSVKGLNSSYEQYF. The CDR3 DNA reads as TGCAGCGTGAAAGGACTAAACAGCTCCTACGAGCAGTACTTC.

The rearrangement joins TRBV4-1 to TRBJ2-1; 11 nucleotides align to TRBD2. The CDR3 runs 16 residues. Trimming at V came to 6 bases and at J to 0 bases, leaving 4 bases not matched to a gene. Per the germline V gene, CDR1 is MGHRA and CDR2 is YSYEKL. The CDR3 loop reads CASSGTSGSSYNEQFF. The CDR3 DNA reads as TGCGCCAGCAGTGGGACTAGCGGAAGCTCCTACAATGAGCAGTTCTTC.

The gene calls are TRBV29-1 and TRBJ1-2; D gene unclear. The germline V gene encodes CDR1 SQVTM and CDR2 ANQGSEA. There are 14 residues in the CDR3. V was shortened by 6 bases and J by 0 bases, with 14 bases between the two germline ends. CDR3 bases: TGCAGCGTGGATCGGGAGCCAGCTAACTATGGCTACACCTTC. Protein sequence: CSVDREPANYGYTF.

The V gene is TRBV7-9, the J gene TRBJ2-1; no firm D call. This CDR3 comprises 15 residues. With 2 bases removed from V and 7 bases from J, the gap between germline ends came to 15 bases. The germline V gene encodes CDR1 SEHNR and CDR2 FQNEAQ (reference sequence). The CDR3 DNA follows: TGTGCCAGCAGCTTAACCCCAGTGGCCGGAAATGAGCAGTTCTTC. It codes for CASSLTPVAGNEQFF.

This chain connects TRBV7-9 to TRBJ2-1; D unclear. Trimming pared 1 base from V and 8 bases from J, leaving 6 bases between. This CDR3 spans 12 amino acids. The germline V gene has CDR1 SEHNR and CDR2 FQNEAQ (reference sequence). CDR3 sequence (DNA): TGTGCCAGCAGCTTAGATCGGTATGAGCAGTTCTTC. As protein: CASSLDRYEQFF.

This chain joins TRBV2 and TRBJ2-7; D remains unclear. With 7 bases removed from V and 3 bases from J, the gap between germline ends came to 7 bases. Germline values: CDR1 SNHLY, CDR2 FYNNEI. This CDR3 has 11 amino acids. CDR3 in amino acids: CASKLRYEQYF. CDR3 nucleotides: TGTGCCAGCAAGCTCCGCTACGAGCAGTACTTC.

The chain recombines TRBV7-9 with TRBJ1-1, with unresolved D. The germline CDR1 and CDR2 sequences are SEHNR and FQNEAQ (reference sequence). Trimming cost V 3 bases and J 2 bases, with 13 bases left between them. The CDR3 has 15 residues. In DNA form, the CDR3 reads TGTGCCAGCAGCTTTAAAGGGCCGCGCAACACTGAAGCTTTCTTT. This gives the protein CASSFKGPRNTEAFF.

The chain combines TRBV14 with TRBJ1-1; no firm D call. The CDR3 length is 18 residues. Germline-derived CDR1 and CDR2 are SGHDN and FVKESK. The ends were cut back, 3 bases at V and 3 bases at J, with 23 bases in the middle. The CDR3 sequence is CASSQAGIRKGWDTEAFF. For the CDR3, the DNA is TGTGCCAGCAGCCAGGCAGGTATTAGGAAAGGTTGGGACACTGAAGCTTTCTTT. The full variable domain, rest sourced from reference TRBV14 and TRBJ1-1, is EAGVTQFPSHSVIEKGQTVTLRCDPISGHDNLYWYRRVMGKEIKFLLHFVKESKQDESGMPNNRFLAERTGGTYSTLKVQPAELEDSGVYFCASSQAGIRKGWDTEAFFGQGTRLTVV.

V and J are TRBV7-9 and TRBJ2-7, with 11 bases matching TRBD2. V lost 7 bases and J lost 3; bases outside the gene matches: 2. Germline V gene data show CDR1 as SEHNR and CDR2 as FQNEAQ (reference sequence). The CDR3 is made up of 13 amino acids. The CDR3 nucleotides read TGTGCCAGCATGACTAGCGGGGACTACGAGCAGTACTTC. It codes for CASMTSGDYEQYF.

The rearrangement joins TRBV27 to TRBJ2-3, with TRBD1 identical over 7 bases. Trimming took 4 bases from V and 0 from J; bases not matched to a gene: 13. Germline V gene sequence: CDR1 MNHEY, CDR2 SMNVEV (reference sequence). The CDR3 covers 18 residues. CDR3 coding DNA: TGTGCCAGCAGTTCACGCGACAGGGCCGTTTCTAGCACAGATACGCAGTATTTT. This encodes CASSSRDRAVSSTDTQYF.

The CDR3: CASSPRPGPSNTGELFF. CDR3 nucleotides: TGTGCCAGCTCACCTCGTCCGGGACCCTCGAACACCGGGGAGCTGTTTTTT. This chain links TRBV18 with TRBJ2-2; either TRBD1 or TRBD2 may supply D (5 bases each). Germline CDR1 is KGHSH and CDR2 is LQKENI. The CDR3 totals 17 residues. With 3 bases removed from V and 0 bases from J, the gap between germline ends came to 14 bases.

The V gene is TRBV2, the J gene TRBJ2-7; 9 nucleotides align to TRBD1. The CDR3 length is 13 residues. V lost 8 bases, J lost 2 bases, and 4 bases stayed unmatched. Germline assignment: CDR1 SNHLY and CDR2 FYNNEI. The DNA for the CDR3 is TGTGCCAGCTGGGACAGGGTCACCTACGAGCAGTACTTC. The encoded protein is CASWDRVTYEQYF. Full variable domain (remainder filled in from reference TRBV2 and TRBJ2-7): EPEVTQTPSHQVTQMGQEVILRCVPISNHLYFYWYRQILGQKVEFLVSFYNNEISEKSEIFDDQFSVERPDGSNFTLKIRSTKLEDSAMYFCASWDRVTYEQYFGPGTRLTVT.

This chain joins TRBV6-1 and TRBJ1-5; D unresolved. This CDR3 is built from 13 residues. Germline-derived CDR1 and CDR2 are MNHNS and SASEGT. Deletions cut 1 base from V and 9 bases from J, with 10 bases between. The CDR3 region has the DNA TGTGCCAGCAGTGAAGGGGGAGGGCGGCCCCAGCATTTT. It specifies CASSEGGGRPQHF.

This clone ranks as medium-sized. The rearrangement links TRBV27 to TRBJ1-2; D gene ambiguous. V lost 9 bases and J lost 8, with 16 bases in between. The length of the CDR3 is 12 residues. Germline V gene data show CDR1 as MNHEY and CDR2 as SMNVEV (reference sequence). The CDR3 spells CASGYPTRGYTF. As DNA, the CDR3 is TGTGCCAGTGGGTATCCGACTAGAGGCTACACCTTC.

V usage is TRBV19 and J usage is TRBJ1-1; unclear D gene. Deletions cut 4 bases from V and 1 base from J, with 10 bases between. Germline lookup yields CDR1 LNHDA and CDR2 SQIVND (reference sequence). The CDR3 is 14 amino acids. The DNA for the CDR3 is TGTGCCAGTAGTACGTGGAGGGAGAACACTGAAGCTTTCTTT. Its translation: CASSTWRENTEAFF.